A single sample gave rise to the 5 T cell receptor beta chains below, sequenced in a study of cytomegalovirus exposure and HLA in healthy donors. The primer mix had 60 Vbeta and 13 Jbeta primers. Assay: immunoSEQ multiplex PCR; the TCRdb copy retains only in-frame clones and omits some. The sample has 80,000 to 100,000 clones; around 83% are singletons. Sequenced input: PBMCs. The receptors originated from a female donor in good health and CMV-seropositive.

The chain carries TRBV7-8 and TRBJ2-1; 13 bases map to TRBD2. J gave up 2 bases and V 4 bases, and 8 bases lay outside the gene matches. Germline values: CDR1 SGHVS, CDR2 FQNEAQ. This CDR3 spans 18 amino acids. DNA for the CDR3: TGTGCCAGCAGCTCTGGACTAGCGGGAGAGGCAGCCTACAATGAGCAGTTCTTC. Amino acid sequence: CASSSGLAGEAAYNEQFF.

CDR3 sequence: CASSYNTNPYEQYF. In DNA form, the CDR3 reads TGTGCCAGCAGTTACAACACAAACCCCTACGAGCAGTACTTC. The chain carries TRBV6-5 and TRBJ2-7; D remains ambiguous. The length of the CDR3 is 14 residues. In germline, CDR1 is MNHEY, CDR2 SVGAGI. V was shortened by 2 bases and J by 2 bases, with 10 bases between the two germline ends.

V is TRBV7-9 and J is TRBJ1-4; perhaps TRBD1 as D (5 bases). This CDR3 is 13 amino acids long. V lost 8 bases, J lost 3 bases, and 10 bases lay in between. Germline CDR1 and CDR2: SEHNR and FQNEAQ (reference sequence). In DNA form, the CDR3 reads TGTGCCAGCGGATGGGGCCCTAATGAAAAACTGTTTTTT. This encodes CASGWGPNEKLFF.

The chain uses TRBV7-9 and TRBJ2-1; D perhaps matches TRBD2 (6 bases). CDR3 length: 15 residues. With 2 bases removed from V and 6 bases from J, the gap between germline ends came to 14 bases. Germline V gene lookup returns CDR1 SEHNR and CDR2 FQNEAQ (reference sequence). The DNA for the CDR3 is TGTGCCAGCAGCTTATTCGATACGGGAGTCAATGAGCAGTTCTTC. As protein: CASSLFDTGVNEQFF.

This clone was observed a few times. The chain joins TRBV27 to TRBJ1-4; unclear D gene. The CDR3 extends over 15 amino acids. Trimming shortened V by 0 bases and J by 5 bases, and 10 bases separated the two germline ends. The V gene's germline CDR1 is MNHEY and CDR2 SMNVEV (reference sequence). The CDR3 nucleotides are TGTGCCAGCAGTTTATCATCGGCGGGAAATGAAAAACTGTTTTTT. It translates to CASSLSSAGNEKLFF.